This TCR beta chain is drawn from a study of blood T cells in healthy people across ages. Each sample gave at least 6.5 million isolated PBMCs. Then a second PCR, running about 6 to 12 cycles, was carried out with a sample-barcoded 5' primer and a J-beta primer mix. TCRdb reprocessed the 5' RACE reads with MiXCR, giving one entry per CDR3 protein. The sample lists 450,000 to 650,000 distinct CDR3 sequences, 24% occurring once. These data were also reused for a study on T cells of mothers and their children. That investigation notes: Detection of persistent microchimeric T cell clones did not occur.

Sequenced material: blood. This clonotype was obtained from a boy younger than 18 in good health.

CDR3 sequence: CASTPSWGAYEQYF. CDR3 sequence (DNA): TGTGCCAGCACCCCCTCGTGGGGCGCCTACGAGCAGTACTTC. The genes are TRBV6-5 and TRBJ2-7; tentatively, D is TRBD1 (5 bases). V was clipped by 7 bases and J by 2 bases, with 15 bases between them. The CDR3 loop spans 14 amino acids. Germline V gene data show CDR1 as MNHEY and CDR2 as SVGAGI.